Listed below are T cell receptor beta chains from one sample, sequenced in a study of T cells in Graves' hyperthyroidism and ophthalmopathy. TCRdb used MiXCR to reprocess the multiplex PCR reads, holding one entry per CDR3 protein. The data hold 500,000 to 750,000 distinct CDR3 sequences, with approximately 44% observed a single time. The sample taken for sequencing was peripheral blood or thyroid tissue (not recorded which). These receptor sequences come from a woman aged 18-29 years with Graves' hyperthyroidism. The CDR3 runs from the conserved cysteine through the conserved F or W. A D gene is named only where the DNA matches it firmly. A clone size is listed for some rows: how often the clone was seen (once, few, many), or a class if it is expanded.

D gene: .; J gene: TRBJ2-7; CDR3 length: 14; V gene: TRBV7-9; clone size: many; CDR3 DNA: TGTGCCAGCAGCTTAGTAGGAGGGAGGCTGGAGCAGTACTTC; CDR3 protein: CASSLVGGRLEQYF
D gene: TRBD2; J gene: TRBJ2-5; CDR3 length: 14; V gene: TRBV20-1; clone size: many; CDR3 DNA: TGCAGTGCTAGTAGACTAGCGGGAGAGGGGACCCAGTACTTC; CDR3 protein: CSASRLAGEGTQYF
D gene: TRBD1; J gene: TRBJ2-5; CDR3 length: 18; V gene: TRBV27; clone size: few; CDR3 DNA: TGTGCCAGCAGTTTATACCCACCGGGACAGGGTGGTGAAGAGACCCAGTACTTC; CDR3 protein: CASSLYPPGQGGEETQYF
D gene: .; J gene: TRBJ2-2; CDR3 length: 16; V gene: TRBV6-5; clone size: many; CDR3 DNA: TGTGCCAGCAGCGTGGGACCCAGTCCGAACACCGGGGAGCTGTTTTTT; CDR3 protein: CASSVGPSPNTGELFF
D gene: TRBD2; J gene: TRBJ2-1; CDR3 length: 14; V gene: TRBV11-1; clone size: .; CDR3 DNA: TGTGCCAGCAGCCCTCCGGGAGGAGGGGCTGAGCAGTTCTTC; CDR3 protein: CASSPPGGGAEQFF
D gene: .; J gene: TRBJ2-6; CDR3 length: 14; V gene: TRBV7-9; clone size: .; CDR3 DNA: TGTGCCAGCAGCTTACTCGTGCGGGATAACGTCCTGACTTTC; CDR3 protein: CASSLLVRDNVLTF
D gene: .; J gene: TRBJ2-7; CDR3 length: 17; V gene: TRBV6-1; clone size: many; CDR3 DNA: TGTGCCAGCAGTGAAGACGTATCCGGCCTCCAGGCATACGAGCAGTACTTC; CDR3 protein: CASSEDVSGLQAYEQYF
D gene: .; J gene: TRBJ2-7; CDR3 length: 11; V gene: TRBV7-9; clone size: many; CDR3 DNA: TGTGCCAGCAGCTTGGGGGTAGCACAGTACTTC; CDR3 protein: CASSLGVAQYF
D gene: TRBD1; J gene: TRBJ1-2; CDR3 length: 15; V gene: TRBV9; clone size: .; CDR3 DNA: TGTGCCAGCAGCGTAGGGACAGGGGGCCGCTATGGCTACACCTTC; CDR3 protein: CASSVGTGGRYGYTF
D gene: .; J gene: TRBJ2-7; CDR3 length: 15; V gene: TRBV4-1; clone size: many; CDR3 DNA: TGCGCCAGCAGCCAAGTGGGGCTATTGTTCTACGAGCAGTACTTC; CDR3 protein: CASSQVGLLFYEQYF
D gene: .; J gene: TRBJ1-2; CDR3 length: 13; V gene: TRBV4-1; clone size: many; CDR3 DNA: TGCGCCAGCAGCCAACTGTCCCACCGGGGCTACACCTTC; CDR3 protein: CASSQLSHRGYTF
D gene: .; J gene: TRBJ1-3; CDR3 length: 16; V gene: TRBV24-1; clone size: .; CDR3 DNA: TGTGCCTGGAGTGTACTTTCGAGGGTGCTCGGAAACACCATATATTTT; CDR3 protein: CAWSVLSRVLGNTIYF
D gene: .; J gene: TRBJ1-2; CDR3 length: 12; V gene: TRBV20-1; clone size: .; CDR3 DNA: TGCAGTGAGGGCAGGGATTCCGGTGGCTACACCTTC; CDR3 protein: CSEGRDSGGYTF
D gene: TRBD1; J gene: TRBJ1-1; CDR3 length: 13; V gene: TRBV20-1; clone size: .; CDR3 DNA: TGCAGTGCTAGGGGGGACAGGGTCAATGAAGCTTTCTTT; CDR3 protein: CSARGDRVNEAFF
D gene: TRBD2; J gene: TRBJ2-7; CDR3 length: 15; V gene: TRBV24-1; clone size: .; CDR3 DNA: TGTGCCACCAGTGTTACGGGAGGAGCGTACAATGAGCGGTCCTTC; CDR3 protein: CATSVTGGAYNERSF
D gene: TRBD1; J gene: TRBJ2-5; CDR3 length: 15; V gene: TRBV28; clone size: .; CDR3 DNA: TGTGCCAGCGGCGCAGGGGGCCTACTCCAAGAGACCCAGTACTTC; CDR3 protein: CASGAGGLLQETQYF
D gene: .; J gene: TRBJ2-7; CDR3 length: 13; V gene: TRBV28; clone size: .; CDR3 DNA: TGTGCCAGCATGCTCTATCCAAGGGGCGAGCAGTACTTC; CDR3 protein: CASMLYPRGEQYF
D gene: TRBD1; J gene: TRBJ2-7; CDR3 length: 14; V gene: TRBV2; clone size: .; CDR3 DNA: TGTGCCAGCAGTCGGTCGGGACAGGGGCGCGAGCAGTACTTC; CDR3 protein: CASSRSGQGREQYF
D gene: .; J gene: TRBJ2-3; CDR3 length: 14; V gene: TRBV20-1; clone size: .; CDR3 DNA: TGCAGTGCCACCGACCGAAAGGGCACAGATACGCAGTATTTT; CDR3 protein: CSATDRKGTDTQYF
D gene: .; J gene: TRBJ1-2; CDR3 length: 15; V gene: TRBV6-1; clone size: .; CDR3 DNA: TGTGCCAGCGGCGGAGGGGTACCGACTAACTATGGCTACACCTTC; CDR3 protein: CASGGGVPTNYGYTF
D gene: TRBD2; J gene: TRBJ2-5; CDR3 length: 13; V gene: TRBV25-1; clone size: .; CDR3 DNA: TGTGCCAGCACCCTAGCGGGACGAGAGACCCAGTACTTC; CDR3 protein: CASTLAGRETQYF
D gene: .; J gene: TRBJ1-1; CDR3 length: 12; V gene: TRBV10-3; clone size: .; CDR3 DNA: TGTGCCATCAGTGAGTCCCAGACAGAAGCTTTCTTT; CDR3 protein: CAISESQTEAFF